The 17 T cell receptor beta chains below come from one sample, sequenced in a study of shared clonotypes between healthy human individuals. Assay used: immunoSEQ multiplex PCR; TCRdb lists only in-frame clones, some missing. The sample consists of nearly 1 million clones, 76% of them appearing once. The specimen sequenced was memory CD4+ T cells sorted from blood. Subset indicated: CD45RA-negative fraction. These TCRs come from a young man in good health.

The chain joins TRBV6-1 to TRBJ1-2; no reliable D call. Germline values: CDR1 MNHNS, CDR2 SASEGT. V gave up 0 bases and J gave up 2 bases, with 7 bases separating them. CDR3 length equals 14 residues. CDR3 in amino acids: CASSEAQPNYGYTF. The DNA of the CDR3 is TGTGCCAGCAGTGAAGCTCAACCCAACTATGGCTACACCTTC.

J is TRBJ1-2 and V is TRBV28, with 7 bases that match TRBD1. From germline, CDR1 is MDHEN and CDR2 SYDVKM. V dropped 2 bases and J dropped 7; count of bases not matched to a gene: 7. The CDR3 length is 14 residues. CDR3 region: CASSLDRGRGGYTF. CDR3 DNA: TGTGCCAGCAGTTTAGATAGGGGGCGCGGTGGCTACACCTTC.

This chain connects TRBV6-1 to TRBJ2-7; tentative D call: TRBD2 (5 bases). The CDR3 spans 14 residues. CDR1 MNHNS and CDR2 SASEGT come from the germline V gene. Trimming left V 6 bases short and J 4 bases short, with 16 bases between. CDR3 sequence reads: CASREWGEGYEQYF. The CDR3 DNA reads TGTGCCAGCAGGGAATGGGGAGAAGGGTACGAGCAGTACTTC.

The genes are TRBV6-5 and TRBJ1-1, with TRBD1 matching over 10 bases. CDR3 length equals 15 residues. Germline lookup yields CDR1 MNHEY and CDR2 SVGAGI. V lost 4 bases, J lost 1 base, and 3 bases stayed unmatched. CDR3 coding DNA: TGTGCCAGCAGTTTCGACAGGGGGCAGAACACTGAAGCTTTCTTT. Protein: CASSFDRGQNTEAFF.

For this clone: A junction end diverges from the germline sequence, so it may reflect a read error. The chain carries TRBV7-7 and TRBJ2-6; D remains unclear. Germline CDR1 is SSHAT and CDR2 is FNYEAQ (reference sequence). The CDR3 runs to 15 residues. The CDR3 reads CASSLGPSGANVLTF. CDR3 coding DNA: TGTGCTAGCAGCTTAGGGCCCTCTGGGGCCAACGTCCTGACTTTC.

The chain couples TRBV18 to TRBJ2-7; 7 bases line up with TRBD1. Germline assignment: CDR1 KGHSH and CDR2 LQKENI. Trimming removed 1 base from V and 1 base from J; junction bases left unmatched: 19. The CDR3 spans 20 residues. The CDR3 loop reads CASSPLLEWDTGVISYEQYF. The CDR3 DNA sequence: TGTGCCAGCTCACCACTTTTGGAGTGGGATACAGGGGTGATTTCCTACGAGCAGTACTTC.

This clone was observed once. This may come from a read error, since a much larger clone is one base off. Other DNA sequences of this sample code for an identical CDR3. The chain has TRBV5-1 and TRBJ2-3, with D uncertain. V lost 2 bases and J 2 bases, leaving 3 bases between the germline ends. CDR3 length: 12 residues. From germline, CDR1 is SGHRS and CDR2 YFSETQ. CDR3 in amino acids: CASSLNTDTQYF. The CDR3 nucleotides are TGCGCCAGCAGCTTAAACACAGATACGCAGTATTTT.

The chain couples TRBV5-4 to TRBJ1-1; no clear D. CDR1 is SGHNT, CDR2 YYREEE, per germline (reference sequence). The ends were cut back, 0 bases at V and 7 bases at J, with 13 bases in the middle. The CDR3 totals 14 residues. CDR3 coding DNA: TGTGCCAGCAGCTTGGCGGGTATCAGGAGTGAAGCTTTCTTT. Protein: CASSLAGIRSEAFF.

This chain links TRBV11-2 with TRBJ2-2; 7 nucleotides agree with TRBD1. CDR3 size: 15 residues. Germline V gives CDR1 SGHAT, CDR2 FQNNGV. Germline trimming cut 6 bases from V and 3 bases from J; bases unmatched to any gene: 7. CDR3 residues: CASRTGTDYTGELFF. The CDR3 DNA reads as TGTGCCAGCAGAACCGGGACAGACTACACCGGGGAGCTGTTTTTT.

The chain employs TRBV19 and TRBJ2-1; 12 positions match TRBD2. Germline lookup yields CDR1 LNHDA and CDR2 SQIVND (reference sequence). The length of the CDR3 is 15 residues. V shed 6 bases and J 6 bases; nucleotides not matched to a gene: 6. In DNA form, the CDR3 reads TGTGCCAGTAGGACTAGCGGGAGTATTAGCAATGAGCAGTTCTTC. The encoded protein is CASRTSGSISNEQFF.

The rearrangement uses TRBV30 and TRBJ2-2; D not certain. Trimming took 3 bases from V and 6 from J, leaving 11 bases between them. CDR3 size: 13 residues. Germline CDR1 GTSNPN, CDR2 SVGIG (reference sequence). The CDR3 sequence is CAWRRIFSGELFF. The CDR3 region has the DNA TGTGCCTGGAGACGGATTTTTTCCGGGGAGCTGTTTTTT.

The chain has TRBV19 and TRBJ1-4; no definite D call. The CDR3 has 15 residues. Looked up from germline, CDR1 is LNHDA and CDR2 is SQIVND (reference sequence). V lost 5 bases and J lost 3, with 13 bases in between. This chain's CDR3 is CASSQFVGSNEKLFF. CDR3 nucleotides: TGTGCCAGTAGTCAATTCGTAGGGTCTAATGAAAAACTGTTTTTT.

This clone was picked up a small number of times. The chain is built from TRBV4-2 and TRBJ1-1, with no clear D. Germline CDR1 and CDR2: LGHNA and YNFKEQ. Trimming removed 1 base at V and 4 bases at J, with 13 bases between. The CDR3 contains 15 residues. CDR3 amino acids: CASSQVTAPGTEAFF. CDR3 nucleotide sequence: TGTGCCAGCAGCCAAGTAACGGCGCCGGGCACTGAAGCTTTCTTT.

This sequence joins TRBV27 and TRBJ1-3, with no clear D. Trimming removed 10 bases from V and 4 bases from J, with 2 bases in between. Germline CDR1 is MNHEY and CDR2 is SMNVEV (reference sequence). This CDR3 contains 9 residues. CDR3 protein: CANGNTIYF. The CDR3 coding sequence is TGTGCCAACGGAAACACCATATATTTT.

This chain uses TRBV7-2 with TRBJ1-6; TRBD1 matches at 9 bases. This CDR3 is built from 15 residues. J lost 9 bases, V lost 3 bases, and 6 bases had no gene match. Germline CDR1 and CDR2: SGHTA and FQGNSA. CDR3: CASSLAGQGASPLHF. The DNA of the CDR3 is TGTGCCAGCAGCTTGGCGGGACAGGGCGCTTCACCCCTCCACTTT.

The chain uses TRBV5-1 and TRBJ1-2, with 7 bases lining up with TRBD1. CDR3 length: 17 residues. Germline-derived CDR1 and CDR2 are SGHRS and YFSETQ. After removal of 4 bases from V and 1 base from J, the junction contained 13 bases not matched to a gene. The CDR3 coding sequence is TGCGCCAGCAGCAGAAGACAGGGAACCGCGGTTAACTATGGCTACACCTTC. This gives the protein CASSRRQGTAVNYGYTF.

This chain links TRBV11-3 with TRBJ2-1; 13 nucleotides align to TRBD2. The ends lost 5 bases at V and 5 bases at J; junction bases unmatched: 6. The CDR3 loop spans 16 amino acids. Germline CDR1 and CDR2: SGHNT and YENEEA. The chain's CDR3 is CASSARGLAGNNEQFF. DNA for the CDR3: TGTGCCAGCAGCGCTAGGGGACTAGCGGGAAACAATGAGCAGTTCTTC.